These 13 T cell receptor beta chains originate from one sample sequenced in a study of T cells after yellow fever vaccination. TCRdb passed the 5' RACE reads through MiXCR, listing each CDR3 protein once. The sample records 500,000 to 650,000 distinct CDR3 sequences, about 15% being singletons. The sample consisted of PBMCs, taken around 5 days after the first yellow fever vaccination. These TCRs come from a man aged 18 to 30 who received the YFV17D yellow fever vaccine.

The V gene is TRBV7-2, the J gene TRBJ1-5; no clear D. The V gene's germline CDR1 is SGHTA and CDR2 FQGNSA. This CDR3 spans 12 amino acids. Trimming cost V 2 bases and J 7 bases, with 6 bases left between them. The CDR3 DNA follows: TGTGCCAGCAGCTTAATGGAACAGCCCCAGCATTTT. Translating it yields CASSLMEQPQHF.

This clonotype was counted between two and nine times. The V and J genes are TRBV6-1 and TRBJ2-6; D is unclear. Trimming pared 0 bases from V and 0 bases from J, leaving 12 bases between. This CDR3 region has 18 residues. Germline values: CDR1 MNHNS, CDR2 SASEGT. This chain's CDR3 is CASSEAGLGNSGANVLTF. CDR3 sequence (DNA): TGTGCCAGCAGTGAAGCAGGGCTAGGGAACTCTGGGGCCAACGTCCTGACTTTC.

The rearrangement links TRBV5-1 to TRBJ2-3; tentative D call: TRBD1 (6 bases). The CDR3 spans 14 residues. Trimming stripped 4 bases from V and 8 bases from J, with 17 bases between. Germline CDR1 SGHRS, CDR2 YFSETQ. As DNA, the CDR3 is TGCGCCAGCAGCGCCCGGGACAAGAGAGGTACGCAGTATTTT. Translation: CASSARDKRGTQYF.

The chain has TRBV20-1 and TRBJ2-5, with 13 bases lining up with TRBD2. CDR3 size: 17 residues. Germline values: CDR1 DFQATT, CDR2 SNEGSKA (reference sequence). The V segment lost 3 bases and the J segment 4 bases; nucleotides outside the gene matches: 11. CDR3 loop: CSASRGLAGIRVETQYF. The CDR3 DNA is TGCAGTGCTAGTCGGGGACTAGCGGGGATTAGGGTAGAGACCCAGTACTTC.

V is TRBV11-2 and J is TRBJ1-1, with D possibly matching TRBD1 (6 bases). The germline V and J ends were trimmed by 1 base and 5 bases, with 14 bases remaining between them. Germline V gene sequence: CDR1 SGHAT, CDR2 FQNNGV. The CDR3 consists of 15 residues. The CDR3, as DNA: TGTGCCAGCAGCTTAGTTGCCAGGGGAGGGACTGAAGCTTTCTTT. Translated: CASSLVARGGTEAFF.

This clonotype occurred many times. The chain is built from TRBV4-2 and TRBJ1-2; D perhaps matches TRBD1 (5 bases). The CDR3 consists of 16 residues. CDR1 is LGHNA, CDR2 YNFKEQ, per germline. With 3 bases removed from V and 6 bases from J, the gap between germline ends came to 20 bases. CDR3 DNA sequence: TGTGCCAGCAGCCAGAAAGACAGACAAAAATCTAATGGCTACACCTTC. It encodes CASSQKDRQKSNGYTF.

This clonotype was detected ten times or more. The gene calls are TRBV6-5 and TRBJ1-2; D uncertain. This CDR3 spans 15 amino acids. Germline CDR1 MNHEY, CDR2 SVGAGI. Trimming took 0 bases from V and 3 from J, leaving 11 bases between them. The CDR3: CASSYSAGVDYGYTF. As DNA, the CDR3 is TGTGCCAGCAGTTACTCCGCCGGGGTGGACTATGGCTACACCTTC.

This clonotype has just a few counts. The chain uses TRBV5-5 and TRBJ2-3, with TRBD1 matching over 9 bases. This CDR3 has 16 amino acids. Germline assignment: CDR1 SGHKS and CDR2 YYEKEE (reference sequence). Losses at the gene ends were 0 bases for V and 2 bases for J; bases not matched to a gene: 4. CDR3 coding DNA: TGTGCCAGCAGCTTGGAAGGGACAGGGCCCACAGATACGCAGTATTTT. It translates to CASSLEGTGPTDTQYF. Drawing the rest from reference TRBV5-5 and TRBJ2-3, the complete variable domain is DAGVTQSPTHLIKTRGQQVTLRCSPISGHKSVSWYQQVLGQGPQFIFQYYEKEERGRGNFPDRFSARQFPNYSSELNVNALLLGDSALYLCASSLEGTGPTDTQYFGPGTRLTVL.

This clonotype was counted a single time. This rearrangement joins TRBV11-2 to TRBJ1-1; 7 nucleotides align to TRBD1. Germline V lookup: CDR1 SGHAT, CDR2 FQNNGV. The J segment lost 6 bases and the V segment lost 2 bases, leaving 6 bases of the junction unmatched. This CDR3 is 14 amino acids long. The CDR3 DNA sequence: TGTGCCAGCAGCTTACACCCAGGGGGGGCTGAAGCTTTCTTT. Its protein is CASSLHPGGAEAFF.

This sequence joins TRBV10-3 and TRBJ1-1; D uncertain. This CDR3 has 17 residues. Trimming cost V 6 bases and J 3 bases, with 23 bases left between them. Germline V gene data show CDR1 as ENHRY and CDR2 as SYGVKD. The CDR3 sequence is CAIRDPIAGFTHTEAFF. Here the CDR3 DNA reads TGTGCCATCAGAGATCCAATAGCCGGCTTTACGCACACTGAAGCTTTCTTT.

This rearrangement joins TRBV7-2 to TRBJ1-2; D is unresolved. This CDR3 contains 17 residues. From germline, CDR1 is SGHTA and CDR2 FQGNSA. Trimming took 3 bases from V and 4 from J, leaving 21 bases between them. CDR3 nucleotide sequence: TGTGCCAGCAGCTTCCTTATAAAAGGGCCCCGGGGCTATGGCTACACCTTC. Translating it yields CASSFLIKGPRGYGYTF.

This clonotype was seen a few times. The chain recombines TRBV7-9 with TRBJ1-1; TRBD1 agrees at 7 bases. The CDR3 consists of 13 residues. Germline trimming cut 8 bases from V and 4 bases from J; bases unmatched to any gene: 7. Germline CDR1 is SEHNR and CDR2 is FQNEAQ (reference sequence). CDR3 protein: CASLGGSVTEAFF. The CDR3 bases are TGTGCCAGCTTAGGGGGCTCGGTCACTGAAGCTTTCTTT.

The V gene is TRBV5-5, the J gene TRBJ2-5; possible D gene TRBD2, 7 bases. The CDR3 spans 14 residues. Trimming shortened V by 4 bases and J by 13 bases, and 23 bases separated the two germline ends. Germline CDR1 SGHKS, CDR2 YYEKEE (reference sequence). CDR3 nucleotide sequence: TGTGCCAGCAGCATCCGGTCAGGAGACGGGGGGCGGTACTTC. Residues: CASSIRSGDGGRYF.